Following are 26 T cell receptor beta chains from one sample sequenced in a study of blood T cells in healthy people across ages. A second PCR of 7 to 11 cycles used a sample-barcoded 5' primer and a J-beta primer mix. TCRdb processed the 5' RACE reads anew with MiXCR; each CDR3 protein has one entry. The repertoire holds around 1,500,000 distinct CDR3 sequences, with 28% as singletons. The sample was blood. The origin of the receptors is a woman aged 25 to 39 in good health.

This chain joins TRBV6-5 and TRBJ1-1; the match to TRBD1 covers 8 bases. From germline, CDR1 is MNHEY and CDR2 SVGAGI. This CDR3 is built from 15 residues. Trimming at V came to 0 bases and at J to 1 base, leaving 1 base not matched to a gene. The CDR3 spells CASSYSTGANTEAFF. The CDR3, as DNA: TGTGCCAGCAGTTACTCGACAGGGGCGAACACTGAAGCTTTCTTT.

This clonotype was observed at least ten times. The gene calls are TRBV7-2 and TRBJ2-7; 12 bases are shared with TRBD2. The CDR3 has 16 amino acids. In germline, CDR1 is SGHTA, CDR2 FQGNSA. The ends lost 2 bases at V and 7 bases at J; junction bases unmatched: 9. CDR3 in DNA: TGTGCCAGCAGCTTACTTCTAGCGGGAGGGCCGGGGGAGCAGTACTTC. The encoded protein is CASSLLLAGGPGEQYF.

This clonotype was observed at least ten times. The chain uses TRBV20-1 and TRBJ2-5, with D maybe TRBD1 (6 bases). Trimming shortened V by 6 bases and J by 5 bases, and 10 bases separated the two germline ends. The CDR3 contains 11 residues. Germline assignment: CDR1 DFQATT and CDR2 SNEGSKA (reference sequence). CDR3 nucleotides: TGCAGTGCGCGACAGGATGAGACCCAGTACTTC. Translated: CSARQDETQYF.

Worth noting for this clonotype: A much larger clone differs by one base, so this may be a read error. The rearrangement links TRBV7-2 to TRBJ2-1; D remains ambiguous. The CDR3 length is 14 residues. Germline loops: CDR1 SGHTA, CDR2 FQGNSA. The CDR3 DNA reads TGTGCCAGCAGCCAGGATGTTTCCTACGATGAGCAGTTCTTC. Its translation is CASSQDVSYDEQFF. Filled out from reference TRBV7-2 and TRBJ2-1, the complete variable domain reads GAGVSQSPSNKVTEKGKDVELRCDPISGHTALYWYRQSLGQGLEFLIYFQGNSAPDKSGLPSDRFSAERTGGSVSTLTIQRTQQEDSAVYLCASSQDVSYDEQFFGPGTRLTVL.

This rearrangement joins TRBV19 to TRBJ2-7, with 9 positions matching TRBD2. Germline assignment: CDR1 LNHDA and CDR2 SQIVND (reference sequence). This CDR3 has 17 residues. The V segment lost 4 bases and the J segment 1 base; nucleotides outside the gene matches: 11. CDR3 amino acids: CASSRSGGITRSYEQYF. The CDR3 DNA follows: TGTGCCAGTAGTAGGAGCGGGGGGATCACTAGATCCTACGAGCAGTACTTC.

This chain uses TRBV20-1 with TRBJ1-5, with 7 bases matching TRBD1. CDR1 and CDR2 (germline): DFQATT, SNEGSKA (reference sequence). This CDR3 spans 15 amino acids. V dropped 0 bases and J dropped 4; count of bases not matched to a gene: 6. CDR3 residues: CSARDPTTGNQPQHF. CDR3 in DNA: TGCAGTGCTAGAGACCCCACGACAGGGAATCAGCCCCAGCATTTT.

The chain carries TRBV5-1 and TRBJ1-1; 7 positions agree with TRBD1. The germline gives CDR1 SGHRS, CDR2 YFSETQ. Germline trimming cut 9 bases from V and 2 bases from J; bases unmatched to any gene: 13. This CDR3 has 15 residues. This CDR3 reads CATRGGSQLNTEAFF. The CDR3 region has the DNA TGCGCCACCAGGGGGGGAAGCCAATTAAACACTGAAGCTTTCTTT. Together with reference TRBV5-1 and TRBJ1-1, the CDR3 gives the full variable domain: KAGVTQTPRYLIKTRGQQVTLSCSPISGHRSVSWYQQTPGQGLQFLFEYFSETQRNKGNFPGRFSGRQFSNSRSEMNVSTLELGDSALYLCATRGGSQLNTEAFFGQGTRLTVV.

CDR3 sequence reads: CASSPQGTADSNQPQHF. The CDR3 DNA is TGTGCCAGTAGTCCTCAGGGGACAGCGGATAGCAATCAGCCCCAGCATTTT. The rearrangement uses TRBV19 and TRBJ1-5; 7 bases line up with TRBD1. The CDR3 spans 17 residues. Germline CDR1 LNHDA, CDR2 SQIVND (reference sequence). Trimming cost V 5 bases and J 0 bases; bases outside gene matches: 10.

There are a few counts of this clonotype. The chain links TRBV4-1 to TRBJ2-7; tentatively, D is TRBD2 (5 bases). The CDR3 runs 15 residues. In germline, CDR1 is MGHRA, CDR2 YSYEKL. Trimming removed 1 base from V and 2 bases from J, with 12 bases in between. CDR3 in amino acids: CASSQVLGGPYEQYF. The CDR3 bases are TGCGCCAGCAGCCAAGTCCTCGGCGGGCCCTACGAGCAGTACTTC.

Details on this clonotype: Relative to the germline gene, one junction end is altered; a read error may explain this. CDR3 nucleotides: TGCAGGGCTAACGGACTTCTTGAGCAGTTCTTC. Protein: CRANGLLEQFF. The chain is built from TRBV20-1 and TRBJ2-1, with a weak D call TRBD2 (5 bases). This CDR3 has 11 residues. CDR1 is DFQATT, CDR2 SNEGSKA, per germline (reference sequence).

This chain uses TRBV2 with TRBJ1-4; D might be TRBD1 (5 bases). The V gene lost 2 bases and the J gene lost 4 bases, with 8 bases spanning the gap. The CDR3 spans 14 residues. Germline CDR1 and CDR2: SNHLY and FYNNEI. The CDR3 DNA reads as TGTGCCAGCAGTGAACTGGGGGATAATGAAAAACTGTTTTTT. Encoded protein: CASSELGDNEKLFF.

The chain employs TRBV6-6 and TRBJ2-7; D is uncertain. Germline V gene sequence: CDR1 MNHNY, CDR2 SVGAGI (reference sequence). The V and J ends lost 4 bases and 0 bases respectively, with 10 bases between them. The CDR3 spans 14 residues. The CDR3 protein is CASSSVSNSYEQYF. The CDR3 DNA sequence: TGTGCCAGCAGTTCGGTCAGCAACTCCTACGAGCAGTACTTC.

This clonotype was detected ten times or more. This chain uses TRBV20-1 with TRBJ2-7, with D possibly TRBD1 on 7 matching bases. CDR1 and CDR2 (germline): DFQATT, SNEGSKA (reference sequence). V gave up 6 bases and J gave up 3 bases, with 27 bases separating them. CDR3 length: 17 amino acids. The CDR3: CSAPPFRGDLLSYEQYF. DNA for the CDR3: TGCAGTGCGCCGCCCTTCAGGGGGGACCTCCTAAGCTACGAGCAGTACTTC.

The chain joins TRBV5-1 to TRBJ1-6, with D tentatively TRBD1 (5 bases). The germline V gene encodes CDR1 SGHRS and CDR2 YFSETQ. This CDR3 has 17 residues. Trimming took 0 bases from V and 7 from J, leaving 17 bases between them. CDR3 sequence: CASSLGGWSVVNSPLHF. DNA of the CDR3: TGCGCCAGCAGCTTGGGGGGGTGGTCGGTCGTCAATTCACCCCTCCACTTT.

This clonotype was counted between two and nine times. The rearrangement joins TRBV5-8 to TRBJ1-1; TRBD1 agrees at 9 bases. CDR3 length equals 14 residues. The J segment lost 5 bases and the V segment lost 6 bases, leaving 8 bases of the junction unmatched. Germline CDR1 SGHTS, CDR2 YDEGEE. CDR3 nucleotide sequence: TGTGCCAGCACGTTCTACAGGGGGCTGACTGAAGCTTTCTTT. It translates to CASTFYRGLTEAFF.

This clonotype was counted only a few times. The chain is built from TRBV9 and TRBJ1-5; a weak D match, TRBD1 (6 bases). Trimming pared 2 bases from V and 5 bases from J, leaving 14 bases between. This CDR3 has 15 residues. Germline-derived CDR1 and CDR2 are SGDLS and YYNGEE. CDR3 DNA sequence: TGTGCCAGCAGCGTGAGGAGGACAGCAGATCAGCCCCAGCATTTT. Encoded protein: CASSVRRTADQPQHF.

This clonotype occurred many times. V and J are TRBV7-6 and TRBJ2-3; D is possibly TRBD1 or TRBD2 (6 bases each). Germline loops: CDR1 SGHVS, CDR2 FNYEAQ. The CDR3 is 16 amino acids. Trimming removed 1 base from V and 4 bases from J, with 15 bases in between. The CDR3 region is CASSLGGAGVSDTQYF. DNA of the CDR3: TGTGCCAGCAGCTTAGGGGGGGCAGGCGTCTCAGATACGCAGTATTTT.

This clonotype was counted only a few times. CDR3 protein: CASSLTSGVWGEQFF. The CDR3 DNA is TGTGCCAGCAGCTTAACTAGCGGGGTCTGGGGTGAGCAGTTCTTC. The chain uses TRBV7-2 and TRBJ2-1; TRBD2 aligns across 10 bases. Germline V gives CDR1 SGHTA, CDR2 FQGNSA. The CDR3 runs to 15 residues. The trim removed 2 bases at V and 9 bases at J, leaving 7 bases unmatched.

This clonotype was observed a single time. This could be a read error, since a much larger clone is one nucleotide away. The CDR3 protein is CASSQNRGSHPTSYNEQYF. The DNA of the CDR3 is TGCGCCAGCAGCCAAAACAGGGGGAGTCATCCTACGTCCTACAATGAGCAGTACTTC. The chain carries TRBV4-1 and TRBJ2-1; TRBD1 agrees at 8 bases. The J call could be wrong; TRBJ2-7 is a better fit for the DNA end. The CDR3 is 19 amino acids. Germline loops: CDR1 MGHRA, CDR2 YSYEKL.

This clonotype has a count of ten or more. This chain links TRBV9 with TRBJ1-2; TRBD1 aligns across 8 bases. There are 14 residues in the CDR3. CDR1 and CDR2 from the germline V gene are SGDLS and YYNGEE. The V and J ends lost 2 bases and 4 bases, in that order; junction bases with no gene match: 4. The CDR3 is CASSVGQGAYGYTF. For the CDR3, the DNA is TGTGCCAGCAGCGTGGGCCAGGGGGCCTATGGCTACACCTTC.

In its sample, this clonotype was seen many times. The chain carries TRBV4-3 and TRBJ2-1; no definite D call. Germline CDR1 reads LGHNA; CDR2 reads YSLEER. Trimming left V 1 base short and J 10 bases short, with 11 bases between. CDR3 length: 13 amino acids. CDR3 nucleotides: TGCGCCAGCAGCCAAGGAGGAACGTACGAGCAGTTCTTC. This gives the protein CASSQGGTYEQFF.

V gene TRBV20-1 combines with J gene TRBJ2-4; D not resolved. Germline lookup yields CDR1 DFQATT and CDR2 SNEGSKA (reference sequence). With 0 bases removed from V and 2 bases from J, the gap between germline ends came to 8 bases. The CDR3 has 14 residues. CDR3 amino acids: CSARETGSKNIQYF. The CDR3 nucleotides read TGCAGTGCTAGAGAAACTGGGTCCAAAAACATTCAGTACTTC.

The rearrangement joins TRBV7-2 to TRBJ2-1; D perhaps matches TRBD2 (5 bases). V shed 5 bases and J shed 8 bases, with 10 bases lying between them. Germline lookup yields CDR1 SGHTA and CDR2 FQGNSA. The CDR3 runs 12 residues. The DNA of the CDR3 is TGTGCCAGCAGCCTCGGGATGTATGAGCAGTTCTTC. Protein: CASSLGMYEQFF. The complete variable domain, with remaining parts taken from reference TRBV7-2 and TRBJ2-1, reads GAGVSQSPSNKVTEKGKDVELRCDPISGHTALYWYRQSLGQGLEFLIYFQGNSAPDKSGLPSDRFSAERTGGSVSTLTIQRTQQEDSAVYLCASSLGMYEQFFGPGTRLTVL.

This clonotype was counted a few times. The chain carries TRBV20-1 and TRBJ1-5; D remains ambiguous. Germline-derived CDR1 and CDR2 are DFQATT and SNEGSKA (reference sequence). Trimming stripped 5 bases from V and 2 bases from J, with 10 bases between. CDR3 length equals 13 residues. The CDR3 loop reads CSAGVVGNQPQHF. The CDR3 nucleotides read TGCAGTGCTGGCGTGGTCGGCAATCAGCCCCAGCATTTT.

This clonotype was seen a few times. This chain links TRBV11-2 with TRBJ2-5, with 7 positions matching TRBD1. The CDR3 has 15 amino acids. The trim removed 3 bases at V and 6 bases at J, leaving 10 bases unmatched. CDR1 is SGHAT, CDR2 FQNNGV, per germline. The CDR3 sequence is CASSFGTAAPKTQYF. CDR3 in DNA: TGTGCCAGCAGCTTTGGGACAGCAGCACCGAAGACCCAGTACTTC.

There are many counts of this clonotype. The chain is built from TRBV4-3 and TRBJ2-5, with D perhaps TRBD1 (5 bases). Germline loops: CDR1 LGHNA, CDR2 YSLEER. The germline V and J ends were trimmed by 1 base and 5 bases, with 8 bases remaining between them. This CDR3 has 13 amino acids. CDR3 sequence reads: CASSQVQGETQYF. The CDR3 nucleotides read TGCGCCAGCAGCCAAGTTCAGGGTGAGACCCAGTACTTC.